This T cell receptor (beta chain) was found in a study of naive and memory T cell subsets. The beta constant-region primer was an equimolar mix of two oligonucleotides covering TRBC1 and TRBC2. Four rounds of PCR amplified the ligated cDNA using nested alpha and beta constant-region primers plus SP2. Ligation attached a single-stranded oligonucleotide with a 12-nucleotide UMI and the SP2 primer to the cDNA 3' end. TCRdb processed the UMI-ligation and nested PCR reads anew with MiXCR; each CDR3 protein has one entry. Among roughly 100,000 distinct CDR3 sequences listed, about 14% were seen once. V lost 5 bases and J lost 4, with 6 bases in between. This CDR3 region has 12 residues. As for this clonotype: As yet, its antigen is unknown.

Regarding the study as a whole: TCR abundance followed a power law differing between naive and memory subsets. TCR counts from RNA may reflect activation-linked expression changes. A few larger clonotypes appeared in naive repertoires, especially CD8, possibly memory cells re-expressing CD45RA.

After the first PCR, alpha and beta chain libraries were processed separately. The sequenced material came from naive CD8+ T cells from blood. The chain has TRBV12-3 or TRBV12-4 and TRBJ1-3; D remains ambiguous. This TCR came from a human donor in good health. The CDR3 region has the DNA TGTGCCAGCAGTAAACAGGGAAACACCATATATTTT. This codes for CASSKQGNTIYF.